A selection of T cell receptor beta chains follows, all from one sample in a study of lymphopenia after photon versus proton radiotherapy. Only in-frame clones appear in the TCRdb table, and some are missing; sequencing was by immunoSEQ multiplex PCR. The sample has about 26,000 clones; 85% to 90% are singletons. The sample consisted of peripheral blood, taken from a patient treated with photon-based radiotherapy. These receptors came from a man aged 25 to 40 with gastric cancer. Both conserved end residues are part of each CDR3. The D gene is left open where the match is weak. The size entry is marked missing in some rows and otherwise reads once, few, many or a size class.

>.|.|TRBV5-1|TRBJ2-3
TGCGCCAGCAGCTGGCAGGGCAGTACAGATACGCAGTATTTT
CASSWQGSTDTQYF
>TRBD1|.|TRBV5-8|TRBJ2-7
TGTGCCAGCAGCGCCGGACAGGGGTACGAGCAGTACTTC
CASSAGQGYEQYF
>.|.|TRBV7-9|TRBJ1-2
TGTGCCAGCAGCTTAGCGGGGGCCTCTGGCTACACCTTC
CASSLAGASGYTF
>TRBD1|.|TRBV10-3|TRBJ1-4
TGTGCCACTTCCGGGACAGCAAATGAAAAACTGTTTTTT
CATSGTANEKLFF
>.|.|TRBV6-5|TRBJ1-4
TGTGCCAGCAGTTACAGTGACGGCGCCCGAGGAGAAAAACTGTTTTTT
CASSYSDGARGEKLFF
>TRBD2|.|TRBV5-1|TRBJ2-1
TGCGCCAGCAGCTTGACTAGCGGGGCTTACAATGAGCAGTTCTTC
CASSLTSGAYNEQFF
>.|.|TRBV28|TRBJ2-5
TGTGCCAGCAGCCGGGACTACCAAGAGACCCAGTACTTC
CASSRDYQETQYF
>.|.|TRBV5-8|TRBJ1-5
TGTGCCAGCAGCTGGAGGACTCCGAATCAGCCCCAGCATTTT
CASSWRTPNQPQHF
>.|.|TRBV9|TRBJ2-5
TGTGCCAGCAGCGAGTCCCCGGTCGTAACCAAAGAGACCCAGTACTTC
CASSESPVVTKETQYF
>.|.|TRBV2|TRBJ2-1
TGTGCCAGCAAGGGTGGGAATGAGCAGTTCTTC
CASKGGNEQFF
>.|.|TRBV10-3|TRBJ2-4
TGTGCCATCAGTGAACCCGGGGACTGGGGCCAGGAAAACATTCAGTACTTC
CAISEPGDWGQENIQYF
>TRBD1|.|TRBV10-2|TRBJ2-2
TGCGCCAGCAGTGGAAGGGCCCGGGACAGGGGCAACACCGGGGAGCTGTTTTTT
CASSGRARDRGNTGELFF
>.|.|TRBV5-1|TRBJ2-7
TGCGCCAGCAGCTTGGAGGTAGTCGGTTACGAGCAGTACTTC
CASSLEVVGYEQYF
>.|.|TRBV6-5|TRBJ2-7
TGTGCCAGCAATCGCGGGACAAATATCTACGAGCAGTACTTC
CASNRGTNIYEQYF
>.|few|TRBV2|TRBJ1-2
TGTGCCAGCAGTGTGGGGTATTATGGCTACACCTTC
CASSVGYYGYTF
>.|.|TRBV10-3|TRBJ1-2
TGTGCCATCAGTGACCCCAAGGGGAGCGGCTATGGCTACACCTTC
CAISDPKGSGYGYTF
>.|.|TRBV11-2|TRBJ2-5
TGTGCCAGCAGCGGCAGAGGCCAGATGCCCCAGTACTTC
CASSGRGQMPQYF
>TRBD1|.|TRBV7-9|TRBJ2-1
TGTGCCAGCAGCGCGGCCGGGACAGGGGGGAATGAGCAGTTCTTC
CASSAAGTGGNEQFF